These T cell receptor beta chains were read from a single sample in a study of blood T cell repertoires in COVID-19. Profiling relied on immunoSEQ multiplex PCR, and the TCRdb table lists in-frame clones only, not all of them. The table has a few hundred thousand clones, about 91% seen once. Sample: PBMCs or T cells enriched from blood (not recorded which). Receptors were obtained from a man younger than 35 with acute COVID-19. Both conserved end residues are part of each CDR3. The order of the fields is V gene, D gene, clone size, J gene, CDR3 protein, CDR3 DNA. The D gene is left open where the match is weak. Clone size is not always given. Where it is, it says once, few, many or a class for expanded clones.

V gene: TRBV19; D gene: -; clone size: -; J gene: TRBJ1-1; CDR3 protein: CASLAGPNTEAFF; CDR3 DNA: TGTGCCAGTCTAGCAGGCCCGAACACTGAAGCTTTCTTT
V gene: TRBV11-3; D gene: TRBD1; clone size: -; J gene: TRBJ2-2; CDR3 protein: CASSKDRGNTGELFF; CDR3 DNA: TGTGCCAGCAGCAAGGACAGGGGAAACACCGGGGAGCTGTTTTTT
V gene: TRBV5-4; D gene: TRBD1; clone size: -; J gene: TRBJ2-3; CDR3 protein: CASSLGQGATDTQYF; CDR3 DNA: TGTGCCAGCAGCTTGGGACAGGGGGCGACAGATACGCAGTATTTT
V gene: TRBV9; D gene: TRBD1; clone size: -; J gene: TRBJ1-6; CDR3 protein: CASSGGGRSPLHF; CDR3 DNA: TGTGCCAGCAGCGGAGGGGGCCGATCACCCCTCCACTTT
V gene: TRBV3-1/TRBV3-2; D gene: -; clone size: many; J gene: TRBJ2-1; CDR3 protein: CASSQGEGPGQNEQFF; CDR3 DNA: TGTGCCAGCAGCCAAGGTGAGGGCCCCGGGCAGAATGAGCAGTTCTTC
V gene: TRBV7-9; D gene: -; clone size: -; J gene: TRBJ1-1; CDR3 protein: CASSWDNLNTEAFF; CDR3 DNA: TGTGCCAGCAGCTGGGACAATCTGAACACTGAAGCTTTCTTT
V gene: TRBV28; D gene: TRBD2; clone size: -; J gene: TRBJ2-1; CDR3 protein: CASRSPSGYNEQFF; CDR3 DNA: TGTGCCAGCAGAAGCCCTAGCGGCTACAATGAGCAGTTCTTC
V gene: TRBV11-2; D gene: -; clone size: few; J gene: TRBJ1-3; CDR3 protein: CASSSGPSVAGNTIYF; CDR3 DNA: TGTGCCAGCAGCAGCGGACCCTCCGTGGCCGGAAACACCATATATTTT
V gene: TRBV28; D gene: TRBD2; clone size: -; J gene: TRBJ2-1; CDR3 protein: CASSFEASGRRNEQFF; CDR3 DNA: TGTGCCAGCAGTTTTGAGGCTAGCGGGAGGCGCAATGAGCAGTTCTTC
V gene: TRBV3-1/TRBV3-2; D gene: TRBD1; clone size: -; J gene: TRBJ2-5; CDR3 protein: CASWTGSRGTQYF; CDR3 DNA: TGTGCCAGCTGGACAGGGTCTCGGGGGACCCAGTACTTC
V gene: TRBV6-4; D gene: -; clone size: -; J gene: TRBJ2-5; CDR3 protein: CASSDSAGETQYF; CDR3 DNA: TGTGCCAGCAGTGACTCTGCAGGAGAGACCCAGTACTTC
V gene: TRBV19; D gene: TRBD1; clone size: -; J gene: TRBJ2-3; CDR3 protein: CASSIPPAGGTNTQYF; CDR3 DNA: TGTGCCAGTAGTATACCCCCTGCAGGGGGTACGAATACGCAGTATTTT
V gene: TRBV5-6; D gene: -; clone size: -; J gene: TRBJ1-1; CDR3 protein: CASSLGTRGEAFF; CDR3 DNA: TGTGCCAGCAGCTTAGGTACCCGGGGTGAAGCTTTCTTT
V gene: TRBV5-4; D gene: -; clone size: -; J gene: TRBJ2-7; CDR3 protein: CASSSRGRTYEQYF; CDR3 DNA: TGTGCCAGCAGCTCACGAGGGAGGACCTACGAGCAGTACTTC
V gene: TRBV19; D gene: TRBD2; clone size: few; J gene: TRBJ2-3; CDR3 protein: CASTGGREGADTQYF; CDR3 DNA: TGTGCCAGTACCGGCGGAAGGGAGGGAGCAGATACGCAGTATTTT
V gene: TRBV24-1; D gene: TRBD2; clone size: -; J gene: TRBJ2-1; CDR3 protein: CATSLAGGRLYNEQFF; CDR3 DNA: TGTGCCACCAGTCTCGCGGGGGGAAGGCTGTACAATGAGCAGTTCTTC
V gene: TRBV15; D gene: -; clone size: -; J gene: TRBJ2-7; CDR3 protein: CATSREGARGEQYF; CDR3 DNA: TGTGCCACCAGCAGAGAGGGGGCTCGTGGCGAGCAGTACTTC
V gene: TRBV5-4; D gene: -; clone size: -; J gene: TRBJ1-1; CDR3 protein: CASSPWRMNTEAFF; CDR3 DNA: TGTGCCAGCAGCCCCTGGAGGATGAACACTGAAGCTTTCTTT
V gene: TRBV5-1; D gene: TRBD2; clone size: -; J gene: TRBJ2-3; CDR3 protein: CASSRTTSGSTDTQYF; CDR3 DNA: TGCGCCAGCAGCCGCACTACTAGCGGGAGCACAGATACGCAGTATTTT
V gene: TRBV19; D gene: TRBD1; clone size: -; J gene: TRBJ1-6; CDR3 protein: CASRQGSNSPLHF; CDR3 DNA: TGTGCCAGTCGACAGGGGTCGAATTCACCCCTCCACTTT
V gene: TRBV10-1; D gene: -; clone size: -; J gene: TRBJ1-6; CDR3 protein: CASSPTGDSPLHF; CDR3 DNA: TGCGCCAGCAGTCCGACAGGTGACTCACCCCTCCACTTT
V gene: TRBV6-1; D gene: -; clone size: -; J gene: TRBJ1-5; CDR3 protein: CASSEAGGNQPQHF; CDR3 DNA: TGTGCCAGCAGTGAAGCTGGGGGGAATCAGCCCCAGCATTTT
V gene: TRBV10-2; D gene: TRBD1; clone size: -; J gene: TRBJ1-2; CDR3 protein: CASSPGTGSDGYTF; CDR3 DNA: TGCGCCAGCAGTCCGGGGACAGGGTCAGATGGCTACACCTTC
V gene: TRBV7-2; D gene: TRBD2; clone size: -; J gene: TRBJ2-1; CDR3 protein: CASSPQPLSGRANEQFF; CDR3 DNA: TGTGCCAGCAGCCCCCAGCCCCTTAGCGGGAGGGCCAATGAGCAGTTCTTC
V gene: TRBV4-1; D gene: TRBD1; clone size: -; J gene: TRBJ2-7; CDR3 protein: CASSHRGTGGYEQYF; CDR3 DNA: TGCGCCAGCAGCCACCGGGGGACAGGGGGTTACGAGCAGTACTTC
V gene: TRBV10-3; D gene: TRBD1; clone size: once; J gene: TRBJ1-2; CDR3 protein: CAISESDRGRGGYTF; CDR3 DNA: TGTGCCATCAGTGAGTCGGACAGGGGGCGCGGTGGCTACACCTTC
V gene: TRBV2; D gene: TRBD1; clone size: -; J gene: TRBJ1-5; CDR3 protein: CASRPGQGHSGQPQHF; CDR3 DNA: TGTGCCAGTCGTCCGGGACAGGGGCATTCCGGGCAGCCCCAGCATTTT
V gene: TRBV30; D gene: TRBD1; clone size: -; J gene: TRBJ1-5; CDR3 protein: CAWSLDRGYQPQHF; CDR3 DNA: TGTGCCTGGAGTCTTGACAGGGGATATCAGCCCCAGCATTTT
V gene: TRBV6-4; D gene: TRBD2; clone size: once; J gene: TRBJ2-2; CDR3 protein: CASSAGGPGELFF; CDR3 DNA: TGTGCCAGCAGTGCGGGAGGGCCCGGGGAGCTGTTTTTT
V gene: TRBV7-2; D gene: -; clone size: -; J gene: TRBJ2-5; CDR3 protein: CASSLPGAAWAETQYF; CDR3 DNA: TGTGCCAGCAGTCTCCCAGGGGCCGCGTGGGCAGAGACCCAGTACTTC
V gene: TRBV6-5; D gene: TRBD1; clone size: few; J gene: TRBJ1-1; CDR3 protein: CASRRTGQIEAFF; CDR3 DNA: TGTGCCAGCAGAAGGACAGGGCAAATTGAAGCTTTCTTT
V gene: TRBV28; D gene: -; clone size: few; J gene: TRBJ2-1; CDR3 protein: CASSPGTQDYNEQFF; CDR3 DNA: TGTGCCAGCAGCCCTGGGACTCAAGACTACAATGAGCAGTTCTTC
V gene: TRBV30; D gene: TRBD1; clone size: few; J gene: TRBJ1-6; CDR3 protein: CARSGTENSPLHF; CDR3 DNA: TGTGCCAGGTCCGGGACAGAAAATTCACCCCTCCACTTT
V gene: TRBV10-3; D gene: TRBD1; clone size: -; J gene: TRBJ2-7; CDR3 protein: CAIHFGQGGHEQYF; CDR3 DNA: TGTGCCATCCATTTCGGACAGGGTGGCCACGAGCAGTACTTC
V gene: TRBV11-2; D gene: -; clone size: -; J gene: TRBJ2-1; CDR3 protein: CASSLDPGSSYNEQFF; CDR3 DNA: TGTGCCAGCAGCTTAGATCCCGGGAGCTCCTACAATGAGCAGTTCTTC
V gene: TRBV3-1/TRBV3-2; D gene: -; clone size: -; J gene: TRBJ2-1; CDR3 protein: CASSQYGWSSYNEQFF; CDR3 DNA: TGTGCCAGCAGCCAATATGGGTGGAGCTCCTACAATGAGCAGTTCTTC
V gene: TRBV6-5; D gene: TRBD1; clone size: -; J gene: TRBJ2-3; CDR3 protein: CASTRDRGRDTQYF; CDR3 DNA: TGTGCCAGCACCCGGGACAGGGGGAGAGATACGCAGTATTTT
V gene: TRBV10-3; D gene: -; clone size: -; J gene: TRBJ2-2; CDR3 protein: CATEGNTGELFF; CDR3 DNA: TGTGCCACAGAGGGGAACACCGGGGAGCTGTTTTTT
V gene: TRBV3-1/TRBV3-2; D gene: -; clone size: -; J gene: TRBJ2-7; CDR3 protein: CASSQGLDEQYF; CDR3 DNA: TGTGCCAGCAGCCAAGGACTGGACGAGCAGTACTTC
V gene: TRBV5-6; D gene: TRBD1; clone size: -; J gene: TRBJ1-6; CDR3 protein: CASSLAKGTVYNSPLHF; CDR3 DNA: TGTGCCAGCAGCTTGGCCAAAGGGACAGTCTATAATTCACCCCTCCACTTT
V gene: TRBV30; D gene: -; clone size: -; J gene: TRBJ1-5; CDR3 protein: CAWSVGGNQPQHF; CDR3 DNA: TGTGCCTGGAGTGTTGGAGGAAATCAGCCCCAGCATTTT
V gene: TRBV4-1; D gene: -; clone size: -; J gene: TRBJ2-7; CDR3 protein: CASSPPFQGGQYF; CDR3 DNA: TGCGCCAGCAGCCCCCCATTCCAGGGCGGGCAGTACTTC
V gene: TRBV5-1; D gene: TRBD2; clone size: few; J gene: TRBJ2-7; CDR3 protein: CASSWGDYNHEQYF; CDR3 DNA: TGCGCCAGCAGCTGGGGGGACTACAATCACGAGCAGTACTTC
V gene: TRBV5-5; D gene: TRBD1; clone size: -; J gene: TRBJ1-4; CDR3 protein: CASSFRSGTGTTNEKLFF; CDR3 DNA: TGTGCCAGCAGCTTCCGGTCTGGGACAGGGACGACTAATGAAAAACTGTTTTTT
V gene: TRBV7-8; D gene: -; clone size: -; J gene: TRBJ2-3; CDR3 protein: CASSSQPGADTQYF; CDR3 DNA: TGTGCCAGCAGCTCTCAACCGGGGGCAGATACGCAGTATTTT
V gene: TRBV29-1; D gene: TRBD2; clone size: -; J gene: TRBJ2-1; CDR3 protein: CSADRGGSGSDEQFF; CDR3 DNA: TGCAGCGCCGACCGGGGTGGTAGCGGGAGTGATGAGCAGTTCTTC
V gene: TRBV7-6; D gene: TRBD2; clone size: once; J gene: TRBJ2-5; CDR3 protein: CASSFLGGETQYF; CDR3 DNA: TGTGCCAGCAGCTTTTTGGGAGGGGAGACCCAGTACTTC
V gene: TRBV3-1/TRBV3-2; D gene: -; clone size: -; J gene: TRBJ1-1; CDR3 protein: CASSQAGLITEAFF; CDR3 DNA: TGTGCCAGCAGCCAGGCGGGTTTAATCACTGAAGCTTTCTTT
V gene: TRBV7-2; D gene: -; clone size: -; J gene: TRBJ1-3; CDR3 protein: CASSYSQSYLGNTIYF; CDR3 DNA: TGTGCCAGCAGCTATAGCCAGAGTTATTTAGGAAACACCATATATTTT
V gene: TRBV11-2; D gene: TRBD1; clone size: once; J gene: TRBJ2-4; CDR3 protein: CASSLGTGVAKNIQYF; CDR3 DNA: TGTGCCAGCAGCTTAGGGACAGGGGTAGCCAAAAACATTCAGTACTTC
V gene: TRBV27; D gene: TRBD1; clone size: -; J gene: TRBJ2-3; CDR3 protein: CASSLTPRRGQSTDTQYF; CDR3 DNA: TGTGCCAGCAGTTTAACTCCCCGCAGGGGGCAGAGCACAGATACGCAGTATTTT
V gene: TRBV6-2/TRBV6-3; D gene: -; clone size: -; J gene: TRBJ2-3; CDR3 protein: CASSSWSGPADTQYF; CDR3 DNA: TGTGCCAGCAGTTCGTGGAGCGGGCCGGCAGATACGCAGTATTTT
V gene: TRBV10-1; D gene: -; clone size: -; J gene: TRBJ1-1; CDR3 protein: CASSGGRDTEAFF; CDR3 DNA: TGCGCCAGCAGTGGGGGCAGGGACACTGAAGCTTTCTTT
V gene: TRBV14; D gene: -; clone size: few; J gene: TRBJ1-1; CDR3 protein: CASSWGGRAFF; CDR3 DNA: TGTGCCAGCAGCTGGGGGGGAAGAGCTTTCTTT
V gene: TRBV3-1/TRBV3-2; D gene: -; clone size: few; J gene: TRBJ2-6; CDR3 protein: CASSQVSAQGSPGANVLTF; CDR3 DNA: TGTGCCAGCAGCCAAGTTTCCGCACAGGGATCCCCTGGGGCCAACGTCCTGACTTTC